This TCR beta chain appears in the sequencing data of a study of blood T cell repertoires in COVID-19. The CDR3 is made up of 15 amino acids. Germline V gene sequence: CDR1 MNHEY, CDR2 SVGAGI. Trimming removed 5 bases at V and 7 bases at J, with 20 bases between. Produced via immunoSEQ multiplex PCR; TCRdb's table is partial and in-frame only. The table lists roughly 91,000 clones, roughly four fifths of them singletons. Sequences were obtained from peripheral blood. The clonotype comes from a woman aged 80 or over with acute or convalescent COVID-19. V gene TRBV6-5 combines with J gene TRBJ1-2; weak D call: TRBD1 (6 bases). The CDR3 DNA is TGTGCCAGCAGTCCTGGACAGATCTTAACTAGTGGCTACACCTTC. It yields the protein CASSPGQILTSGYTF.